This T cell receptor (beta chain) emerged from a study of OX40 agonist ivuxolimab in advanced cancers. Study-wide context: Ivuxolimab was an agonistic, fully human IgG2 monoclonal antibody directed against OX40 (CD134), a costimulatory receptor. Intravenous ivuxolimab was administered to patients every 2 weeks at six dose levels: 0.01, 0.1, 0.3, 1.5, 3 and 10 mg/kg. Among the roughly 50 dose-escalation patients, some 19 had hepatocellular carcinoma, 15 or so melanoma, 9 renal cell carcinoma and 9 head and neck cancer. The dose-escalation cohort was 80% to 90% male with a mean age of roughly 60 years, ranging from roughly 23 to 85. Prior anti-PD-1, anti-PD-L1 or anti-CTLA-4 therapy was permitted, and 35% to 40% of dose-escalation patients had received checkpoint inhibitors. Partial responses occurred in three dose-escalation patients, of whom one had hepatocellular carcinoma and two had cutaneous melanoma. The purpose of peripheral TCRbeta sequencing was to test whether ivuxolimab changed TCR sequence diversity and led to clonal T-cell expansion. The monotherapy dose-escalation portion (N of about 57 patients) of the phase I ivuxolimab trial is reported in the paper.

General study outcomes and caveats: Low levels of normalized T-cell clonal expansion were also seen in some nonresponding patients. Clonal expansion of both CD4+ and CD8+ blood T cells was observed from baseline to week 6 at doses 0.1 to 3.0 mg/kg. After ivuxolimab, expanded clones were on average more numerous among CD8+ T cells than among CD4+ T cells. In the 0.1-3.0 mg/kg groups, partial responders had among the lowest normalized peripheral clonal expansion, particularly in CD8+ T cells. Antigen specificity was not determined for the clonally expanded peripheral T cells.

To sequence the TCRbeta CDR3 region, genomic DNA was isolated from the sorted cells. TCRbeta CDR3 regions were sequenced using the immunoSEQ Assay. The source is immuneACCESS, and TCRdb retained only in-frame sequences with V and J called. Part of the clones is not carried over; for the studies checked, unresolved V genes explain less than half of this, and the remainder is unexplained. Across this sample there are about 61,000 clones, with about 87% seen only once. The ten biggest clones cover roughly 1.9% of the sample. V was cut back by 7 bases and J by 2 bases, leaving a gap of 8 bases between them. From its cysteine to its phenylalanine, the CDR3 spans 11 amino acids. The kept DNA is CDR3 alone, 33 bases in frame from the first base. From the germline V gene (reference sequence), CDR1 is DFQATT and CDR2 is SNEGSKA. The trial excluded patients who had a history of autoimmune disease or who were on systemic immunosuppression. Peripheral blood for TCR sequencing was drawn from every dose cohort at baseline, at cycle 4 day 1 and at cycle 7 day 1. Samples came from an open-label, multicenter, first-in-human phase I dose-escalation trial of ivuxolimab. Adults with locally advanced or metastatic head and neck squamous cell, hepatocellular, melanoma or renal cell carcinoma were enrolled in the trial. CD4+ and CD8+ T cells were sorted separately from peripheral blood before TCR sequencing.

As for this clone: Its antigen remains unidentified. No quality values exist for individual bases; no much larger clone is one base distant.

The sequencing here drew on CD4+ or CD8+ T cells sorted from blood, taken in a trial of the OX40 agonist ivuxolimab. The sequence joins TRBV20-1 to TRBJ1-1; no D gene is confidently identified. The TCR originated in an adult with an advanced solid tumor such as melanoma, head and neck, liver or kidney cancer. The nucleotide sequence reads as follows: TGCAGTGTCGGACGCAACACTGAAGCTTTCTTT. This yields the protein CSVGRNTEAFF.